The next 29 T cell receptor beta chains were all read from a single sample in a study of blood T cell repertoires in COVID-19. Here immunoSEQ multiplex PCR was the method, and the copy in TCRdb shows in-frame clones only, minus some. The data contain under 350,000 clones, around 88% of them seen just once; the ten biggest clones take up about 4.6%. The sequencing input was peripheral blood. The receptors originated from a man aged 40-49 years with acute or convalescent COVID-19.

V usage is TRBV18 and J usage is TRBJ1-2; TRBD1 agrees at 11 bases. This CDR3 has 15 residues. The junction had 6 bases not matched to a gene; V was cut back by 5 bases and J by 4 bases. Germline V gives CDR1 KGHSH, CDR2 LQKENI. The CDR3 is CASSTSGTGGYGYTF. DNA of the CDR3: TGTGCCAGCTCAACCTCCGGGACAGGGGGCTATGGCTACACCTTC. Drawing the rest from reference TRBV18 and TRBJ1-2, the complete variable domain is NAGVMQNPRHLVRRRGQEARLRCSPMKGHSHVYWYRQLPEEGLKFMVYLQKENIIDESGMPKERFSAEFPKEGPSILRIQQVVRGDSAAYFCASSTSGTGGYGYTFGSGTRLTVV.

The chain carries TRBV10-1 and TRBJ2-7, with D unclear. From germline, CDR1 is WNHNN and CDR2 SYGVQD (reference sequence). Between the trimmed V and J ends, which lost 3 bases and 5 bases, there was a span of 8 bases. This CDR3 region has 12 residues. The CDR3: CASSETANEQYF. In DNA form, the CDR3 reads TGCGCCAGCAGTGAAACAGCAAACGAGCAGTACTTC.

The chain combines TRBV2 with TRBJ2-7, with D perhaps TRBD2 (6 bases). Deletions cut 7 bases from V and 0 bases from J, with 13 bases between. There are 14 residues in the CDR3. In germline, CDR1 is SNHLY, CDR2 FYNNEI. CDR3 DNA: TGTGCCAGCACCCCTAGGACTACCTCCTACGAGCAGTACTTC. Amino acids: CASTPRTTSYEQYF.

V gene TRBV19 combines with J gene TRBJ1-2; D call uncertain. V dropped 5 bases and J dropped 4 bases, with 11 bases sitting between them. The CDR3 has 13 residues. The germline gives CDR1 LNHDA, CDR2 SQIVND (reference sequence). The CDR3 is CASSFRGSYGYTF. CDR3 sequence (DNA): TGTGCCAGTAGTTTCCGGGGTTCCTATGGCTACACCTTC. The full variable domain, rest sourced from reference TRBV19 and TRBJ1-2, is DGGITQSPKYLFRKEGQNVTLSCEQNLNHDAMYWYRQDPGQGLRLIYYSQIVNDFQKGDIAEGYSVSREKKESFPLTVTSAQKNPTAFYLCASSFRGSYGYTFGSGTRLTVV.

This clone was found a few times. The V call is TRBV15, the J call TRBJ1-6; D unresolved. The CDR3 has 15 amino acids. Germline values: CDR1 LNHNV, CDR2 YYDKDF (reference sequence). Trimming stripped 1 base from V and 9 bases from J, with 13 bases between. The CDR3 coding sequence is TGTGCCACCAGCAGAGGAGGGCCTGAGAGTTCACCCCTCCACTTT. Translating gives CATSRGGPESSPLHF.

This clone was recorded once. CDR3 amino acids: CASSAGSLGRGNYGYTF. DNA for the CDR3: TGTGCCAGTAGTGCCGGGAGTCTGGGAAGGGGTAACTATGGCTACACCTTC. V and J are TRBV19 and TRBJ1-2; TRBD1 is a possible D gene (5 bases). Germline V gene data show CDR1 as LNHDA and CDR2 as SQIVND (reference sequence). V was clipped by 5 bases and J by 1 base, with 20 bases between them. The CDR3 covers 17 residues.

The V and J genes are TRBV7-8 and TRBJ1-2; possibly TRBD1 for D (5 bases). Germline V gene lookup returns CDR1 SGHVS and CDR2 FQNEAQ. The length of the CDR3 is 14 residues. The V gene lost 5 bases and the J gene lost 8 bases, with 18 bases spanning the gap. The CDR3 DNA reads TGTGCCAGCAGCACGGGACTCCTAAACGCGGGCTACACCTTC. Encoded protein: CASSTGLLNAGYTF.

The CDR3 nucleotides read TGTGCCAGCAGTTACTCAGACAGGGCTAAATCACCCCTCCACTTT. Translating it yields CASSYSDRAKSPLHF. The chain carries TRBV6-6 and TRBJ1-6; 7 bases match TRBD1. The J segment lost 10 bases and the V segment lost 0 bases, leaving 6 bases of the junction unmatched. The CDR3 spans 15 residues. CDR1 is MNHNY, CDR2 SVGAGI, per germline (reference sequence).

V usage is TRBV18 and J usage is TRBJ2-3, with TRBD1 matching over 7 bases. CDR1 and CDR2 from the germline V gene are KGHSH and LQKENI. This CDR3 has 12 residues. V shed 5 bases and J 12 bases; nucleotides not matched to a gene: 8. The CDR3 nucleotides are TGTGCCAGCTCAACGACAGGGAGTGCACAGTATTTT. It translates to CASSTTGSAQYF.

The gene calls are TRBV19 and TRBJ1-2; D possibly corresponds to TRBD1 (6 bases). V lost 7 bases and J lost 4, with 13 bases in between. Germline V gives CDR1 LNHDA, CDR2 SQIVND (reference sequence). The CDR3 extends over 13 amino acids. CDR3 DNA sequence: TGTGCCAGTACCCTACAGGGCCTCTATGGCTACACCTTC. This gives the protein CASTLQGLYGYTF.

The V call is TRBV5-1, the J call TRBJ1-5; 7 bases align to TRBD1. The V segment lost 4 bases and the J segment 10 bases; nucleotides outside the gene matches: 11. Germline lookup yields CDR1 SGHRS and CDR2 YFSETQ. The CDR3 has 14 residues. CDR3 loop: CASSTGDLLEPQHF. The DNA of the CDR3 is TGCGCCAGCAGCACAGGGGACCTTTTGGAACCCCAGCATTTT.

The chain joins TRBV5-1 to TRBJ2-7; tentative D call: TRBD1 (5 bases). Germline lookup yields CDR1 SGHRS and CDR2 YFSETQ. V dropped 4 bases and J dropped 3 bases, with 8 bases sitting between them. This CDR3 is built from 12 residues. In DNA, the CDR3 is TGCGCCAGCAGCATGCAGGGCTACGAGCAGTACTTC. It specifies CASSMQGYEQYF. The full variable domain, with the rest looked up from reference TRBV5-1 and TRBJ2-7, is KAGVTQTPRYLIKTRGQQVTLSCSPISGHRSVSWYQQTPGQGLQFLFEYFSETQRNKGNFPGRFSGRQFSNSRSEMNVSTLELGDSALYLCASSMQGYEQYFGPGTRLTVT.

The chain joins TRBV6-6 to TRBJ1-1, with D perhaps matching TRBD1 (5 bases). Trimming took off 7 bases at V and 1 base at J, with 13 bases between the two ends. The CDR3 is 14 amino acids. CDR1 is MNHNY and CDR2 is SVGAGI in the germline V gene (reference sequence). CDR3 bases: TGTGCCAGCATGGTTCAGGGTCAGAACACTGAAGCTTTCTTT. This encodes CASMVQGQNTEAFF.

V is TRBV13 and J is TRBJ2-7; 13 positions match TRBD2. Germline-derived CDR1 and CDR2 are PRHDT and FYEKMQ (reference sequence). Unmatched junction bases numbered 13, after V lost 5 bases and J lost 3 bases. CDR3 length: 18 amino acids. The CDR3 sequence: CASSTVQLGTSGDYEQYF. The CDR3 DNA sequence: TGTGCCAGCAGCACCGTCCAACTAGGGACTAGCGGGGACTACGAGCAGTACTTC. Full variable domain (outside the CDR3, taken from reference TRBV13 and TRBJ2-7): AAGVIQSPRHLIKEKRETATLKCYPIPRHDTVYWYQQGPGQDPQFLISFYEKMQSDKGSIPDRFSAQQFSDYHSELNMSSLELGDSALYFCASSTVQLGTSGDYEQYFGPGTRLTVT.

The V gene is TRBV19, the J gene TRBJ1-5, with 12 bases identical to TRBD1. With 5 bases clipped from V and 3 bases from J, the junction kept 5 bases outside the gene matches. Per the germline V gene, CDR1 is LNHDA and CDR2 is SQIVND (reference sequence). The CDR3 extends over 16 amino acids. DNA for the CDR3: TGTGCCAGTAGTGCCCGGGACAGGGGGCTCAATCAGCCCCAGCATTTT. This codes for CASSARDRGLNQPQHF. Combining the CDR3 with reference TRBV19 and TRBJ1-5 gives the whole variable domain DGGITQSPKYLFRKEGQNVTLSCEQNLNHDAMYWYRQDPGQGLRLIYYSQIVNDFQKGDIAEGYSVSREKKESFPLTVTSAQKNPTAFYLCASSARDRGLNQPQHFGDGTRLSIL.

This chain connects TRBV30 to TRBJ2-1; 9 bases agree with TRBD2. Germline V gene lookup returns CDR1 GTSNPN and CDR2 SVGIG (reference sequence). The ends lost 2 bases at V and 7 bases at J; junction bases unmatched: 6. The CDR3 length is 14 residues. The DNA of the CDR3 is TGTGCCTGGAGTTTGACTAGCGGAGGGAATGAGCAGTTCTTC. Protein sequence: CAWSLTSGGNEQFF.

CDR3 bases: TGTGCCAGCAGCCCAAGCCAGGCCCTCTATGGCTACACCTTC. It specifies CASSPSQALYGYTF. This chain links TRBV7-8 with TRBJ1-2; the D is unclear. The CDR3 length is 14 residues. The V end was cut by 5 bases, the J end by 4 bases, with 14 bases between. Looked up from germline, CDR1 is SGHVS and CDR2 is FQNEAQ.

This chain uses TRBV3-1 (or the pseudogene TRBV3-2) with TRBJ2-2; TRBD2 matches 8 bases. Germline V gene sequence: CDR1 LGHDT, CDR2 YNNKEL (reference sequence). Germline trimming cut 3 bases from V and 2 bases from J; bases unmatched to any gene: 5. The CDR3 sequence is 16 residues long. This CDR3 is CASSHIAGTNTGELFF. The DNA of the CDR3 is TGTGCCAGCAGCCACATAGCGGGGACCAACACCGGGGAGCTGTTTTTT.

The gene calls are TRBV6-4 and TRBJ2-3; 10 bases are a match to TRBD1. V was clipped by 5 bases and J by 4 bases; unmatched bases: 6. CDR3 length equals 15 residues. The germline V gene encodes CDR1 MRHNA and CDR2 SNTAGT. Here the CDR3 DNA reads TGTGCCAGCAGTACCGGGACAGGGGTCCCAGATACGCAGTATTTT. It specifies CASSTGTGVPDTQYF.

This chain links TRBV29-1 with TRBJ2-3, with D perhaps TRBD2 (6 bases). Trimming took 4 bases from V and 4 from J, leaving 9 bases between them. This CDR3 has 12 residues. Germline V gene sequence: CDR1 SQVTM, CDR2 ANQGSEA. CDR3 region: CSVGTSPDTQYF. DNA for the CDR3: TGCAGCGTTGGTACTAGCCCAGATACGCAGTATTTT.

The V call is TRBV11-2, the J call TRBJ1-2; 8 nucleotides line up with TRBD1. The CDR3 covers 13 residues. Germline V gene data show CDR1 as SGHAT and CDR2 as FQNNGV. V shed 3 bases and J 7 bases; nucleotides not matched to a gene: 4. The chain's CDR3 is CASSLDRAGGYTF. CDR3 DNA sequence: TGTGCCAGCAGCTTGGACAGGGCTGGTGGCTACACCTTC.

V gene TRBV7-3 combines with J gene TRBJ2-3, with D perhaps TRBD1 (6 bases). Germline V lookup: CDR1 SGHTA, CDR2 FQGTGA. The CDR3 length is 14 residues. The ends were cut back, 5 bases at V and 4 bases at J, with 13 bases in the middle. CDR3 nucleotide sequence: TGTGCCAGCAGCCCCGACAGGTGGGCAGATACGCAGTATTTT. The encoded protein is CASSPDRWADTQYF.

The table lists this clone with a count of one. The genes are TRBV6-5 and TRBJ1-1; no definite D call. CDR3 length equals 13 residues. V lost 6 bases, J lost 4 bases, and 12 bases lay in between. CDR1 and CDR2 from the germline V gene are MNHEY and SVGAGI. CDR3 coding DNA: TGTGCCAGCAGCGTGACTAGGTCCACTGAAGCTTTCTTT. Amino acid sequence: CASSVTRSTEAFF.

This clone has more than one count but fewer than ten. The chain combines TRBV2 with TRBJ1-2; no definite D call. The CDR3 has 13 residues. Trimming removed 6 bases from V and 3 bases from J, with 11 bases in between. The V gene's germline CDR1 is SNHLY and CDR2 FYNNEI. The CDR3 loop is CASRISGDYGYTF. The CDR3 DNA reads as TGTGCCAGCAGGATCAGCGGAGACTATGGCTACACCTTC.

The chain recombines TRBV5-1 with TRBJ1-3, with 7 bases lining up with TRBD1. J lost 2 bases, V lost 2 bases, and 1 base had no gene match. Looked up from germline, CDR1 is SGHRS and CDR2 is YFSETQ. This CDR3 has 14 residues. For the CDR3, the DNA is TGCGCCAGCAGCTTCGACAGGGCTGGAAACACCATATATTTT. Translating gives CASSFDRAGNTIYF. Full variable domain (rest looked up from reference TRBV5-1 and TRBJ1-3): KAGVTQTPRYLIKTRGQQVTLSCSPISGHRSVSWYQQTPGQGLQFLFEYFSETQRNKGNFPGRFSGRQFSNSRSEMNVSTLELGDSALYLCASSFDRAGNTIYFGEGSWLTVV.

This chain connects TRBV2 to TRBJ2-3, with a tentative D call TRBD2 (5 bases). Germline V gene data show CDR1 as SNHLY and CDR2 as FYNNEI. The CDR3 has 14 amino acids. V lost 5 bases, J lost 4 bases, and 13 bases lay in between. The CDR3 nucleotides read TGTGCCAGCAGTTTACTAGTAGTAGCAGATACGCAGTATTTT. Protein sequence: CASSLLVVADTQYF.

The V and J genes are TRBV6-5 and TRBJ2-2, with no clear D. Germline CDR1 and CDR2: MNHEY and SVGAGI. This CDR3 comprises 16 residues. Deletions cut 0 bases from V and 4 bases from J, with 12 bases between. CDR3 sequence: CASSYSKGEITGELFF. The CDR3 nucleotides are TGTGCCAGCAGTTACTCAAAAGGAGAAATCACCGGGGAGCTGTTTTTT.

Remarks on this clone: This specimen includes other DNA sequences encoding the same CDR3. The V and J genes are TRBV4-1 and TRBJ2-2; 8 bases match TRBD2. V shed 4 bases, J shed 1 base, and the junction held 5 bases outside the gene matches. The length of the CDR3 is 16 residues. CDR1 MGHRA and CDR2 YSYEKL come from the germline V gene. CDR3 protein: CASSLNSGGNTGELFF. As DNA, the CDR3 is TGCGCCAGCAGCCTAAACAGCGGGGGGAACACCGGGGAGCTGTTTTTT.

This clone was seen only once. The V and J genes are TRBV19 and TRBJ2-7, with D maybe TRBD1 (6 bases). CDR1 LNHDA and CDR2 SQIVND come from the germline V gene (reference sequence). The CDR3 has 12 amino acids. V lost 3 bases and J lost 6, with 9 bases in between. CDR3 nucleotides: TGTGCCAGTAGTATCGACAGGTCCGAGCAGTACTTC. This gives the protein CASSIDRSEQYF.